The next 21 T cell receptor beta chains were all read from a single sample in a study of blood T cell repertoires in COVID-19 (dated by TCRdb to the early 2020s). Library creation used the immunoSEQ multiplex PCR assay. In its TCRdb copy, this immuneACCESS table keeps in-frame sequences only and misses some clones. Where compared with another copy, unresolved V genes explain less than half of these, and the others have no known cause. In this sample the table shows roughly 170,000 clones, roughly 80% of which occur a single time. The ten largest clones add up to less than 15% of the sample. The material sequenced was PBMCs or T cells enriched from blood (not recorded which). Receptor source: a middle-aged man who had recovered from COVID-19.

A remark on this clone: The germline gene is not matched at one end of the junction; a read error may be the cause. This chain's CDR3 is CASSLGTGKETQYF. The CDR3 nucleotides read TGTGCTAGCAGCTTAGGGACAGGGAAAGAGACCCAGTACTTC. This chain joins TRBV7-7 and TRBJ2-5, with 9 bases that match TRBD1. The CDR3 is made up of 14 amino acids. Germline V gene data show CDR1 as SSHAT and CDR2 as FNYEAQ (reference sequence).

V gene TRBV9 combines with J gene TRBJ1-2, with 7 bases fitting TRBD1. CDR3 length equals 15 residues. Germline CDR1 reads SGDLS; CDR2 reads YYNGEE. V trimming: 4 bases; J trimming: 4 bases; junction bases outside the gene matches: 10. CDR3 sequence reads: CASSSTGVPAYGYTF. In DNA form, the CDR3 reads TGTGCCAGCAGCTCAACAGGGGTTCCCGCCTATGGCTACACCTTC.

V is TRBV4-1 and J is TRBJ2-5; no clear D gene. Trimming removed 4 bases at V and 4 bases at J, with 10 bases between. CDR1 MGHRA and CDR2 YSYEKL come from the germline V gene. The CDR3 contains 13 residues. The CDR3, as DNA: TGCGCCAGCAGCCCGTCCCCTTCAGAGACCCAGTACTTC. It translates to CASSPSPSETQYF.

The gene calls are TRBV18 and TRBJ1-6; 9 bases match TRBD1. This CDR3 has 15 residues. After removal of 3 bases from V and 6 bases from J, the junction contained 3 bases not matched to a gene. Germline CDR1 KGHSH, CDR2 LQKENI. The CDR3 sequence: CASSPWGQGNSPLHF. The CDR3 DNA reads TGTGCCAGCTCACCGTGGGGACAGGGTAATTCACCCCTCCACTTT.

The sample holds a few counts of this clone. V is TRBV3-1 (or the pseudogene TRBV3-2) and J is TRBJ1-1; no reliable D call. The CDR3 sequence is 12 residues long. The V gene's germline CDR1 is LGHDT and CDR2 YNNKEL (reference sequence). The V end was cut by 10 bases, the J end by 1 base, with 10 bases between. In DNA, the CDR3 is TGTGCCATGTCCCAGAAGAACACTGAAGCTTTCTTT. Protein product: CAMSQKNTEAFF.

V and J are TRBV19 and TRBJ2-2, with TRBD1 identical over 7 bases. The CDR3 is made up of 18 amino acids. Germline lookup yields CDR1 LNHDA and CDR2 SQIVND (reference sequence). V shed 6 bases, J shed 3 bases, and the junction held 16 bases outside the gene matches. The CDR3 protein is CASRPGTAKLSYTGELFF. As DNA, the CDR3 is TGTGCCAGTAGGCCCGGGACAGCAAAACTTTCCTACACCGGGGAGCTGTTTTTT.

The genes are TRBV7-8 and TRBJ1-6; 12 bases align to TRBD1. With V trimmed by 5 bases and J by 13 bases, 9 bases remained unmatched. Germline CDR1 is SGHVS and CDR2 is FQNEAQ. This CDR3 has 15 residues. The CDR3 sequence is CASSPSRDRGHPLHF. CDR3 sequence (DNA): TGTGCCAGCAGCCCGAGCCGGGACAGGGGGCATCCCCTCCACTTT.

V and J are TRBV28 and TRBJ2-2; D remains unclear. Germline CDR1 reads MDHEN; CDR2 reads SYDVKM. The CDR3 consists of 11 residues. The V end lost 4 bases, the J end lost 7 bases, and 4 bases lay between the germline ends. The CDR3 here is CASSSVGELFF. The CDR3 coding sequence is TGTGCCAGCAGTTCTGTCGGGGAGCTGTTTTTT.

The J gene is TRBJ1-2, the V gene TRBV4-1; the match to TRBD1 covers 9 bases. Germline-derived CDR1 and CDR2 are MGHRA and YSYEKL. The V gene end was trimmed by 0 bases and the J gene end by 6 bases; junction bases not matched to a gene: 5. There are 15 residues in the CDR3. In DNA form, the CDR3 reads TGCGCCAGCAGCCAAGATCAAAACAGGGGGCATGGCTACACCTTC. This encodes CASSQDQNRGHGYTF.

The chain has TRBV5-1 and TRBJ1-1, with 9 bases lining up with TRBD1. The length of the CDR3 is 16 residues. Germline values: CDR1 SGHRS, CDR2 YFSETQ. V lost 2 bases to trimming and J lost 6 bases; unmatched junction nucleotides: 11. CDR3 in amino acids: CASSFSQGAAWAEAFF. CDR3 in DNA: TGCGCCAGCAGCTTCTCACAGGGGGCTGCTTGGGCTGAAGCTTTCTTT.

This clone has a count of ten or more. V is TRBV14 and J is TRBJ2-3; maybe TRBD1 (5 bases). The CDR3 sequence is 16 residues long. V was pared by 1 base and J by 1 base, with 12 bases between. CDR1 and CDR2 (germline): SGHDN, FVKESK. The CDR3 is CASSQGQGRGTDTQYF. The CDR3 DNA follows: TGTGCCAGCAGCCAAGGGCAGGGCCGGGGCACAGATACGCAGTATTTT.

This chain joins TRBV11-2 and TRBJ2-5, with 9 bases matching TRBD2. Germline-derived CDR1 and CDR2 are SGHAT and FQNNGV. This CDR3 is built from 17 residues. Trimming removed 0 bases from V and 1 base from J; junction bases left unmatched: 6. The CDR3 sequence: CASSLDHQRGAQETQYF. CDR3 in DNA: TGTGCCAGCAGCTTAGATCACCAGCGGGGGGCCCAAGAGACCCAGTACTTC.

The chain employs TRBV18 and TRBJ1-2, with 7 bases lining up with TRBD1. The CDR3 runs 15 residues. The V gene end was trimmed by 5 bases and the J gene end by 4 bases; junction bases not matched to a gene: 10. CDR1 is KGHSH and CDR2 is LQKENI in the germline V gene. Here the CDR3 reads CASSNWDRSPYGYTF. CDR3 DNA sequence: TGTGCCAGCTCAAATTGGGACAGATCACCCTATGGCTACACCTTC.

The CDR3 protein is CAIREQGGDQPQHF. The CDR3 coding sequence is TGTGCCATCAGAGAACAGGGTGGCGATCAGCCCCAGCATTTT. The V and J genes are TRBV10-3 and TRBJ1-5, with a weak D call TRBD1 (6 bases). The ends were cut back, 6 bases at V and 5 bases at J, with 14 bases in the middle. The germline V gene encodes CDR1 ENHRY and CDR2 SYGVKD. This CDR3 comprises 14 residues.

V is TRBV5-6 and J is TRBJ1-6; tentatively, D is TRBD1 (5 bases). Trimming left V 5 bases short and J 3 bases short, with 9 bases between. CDR3 length equals 14 residues. From germline, CDR1 is SGHDT and CDR2 YYEEEE. The CDR3 is CASSYDSYNSPLHF. DNA of the CDR3: TGTGCCAGCAGTTATGACAGCTATAATTCACCCCTCCACTTT.

The chain's CDR3 is CAITLSGGGWETQYF. The CDR3 nucleotides are TGTGCCATCACATTGAGCGGGGGTGGTTGGGAGACCCAGTACTTC. The rearrangement uses TRBV7-9 and TRBJ2-5, with 8 bases aligning to TRBD2. This CDR3 spans 15 amino acids. The V and J ends lost 10 bases and 5 bases, in that order; junction bases with no gene match: 15. CDR1 is SEHNR, CDR2 FQNEAQ, per germline (reference sequence).

The chain has TRBV6-2 or TRBV6-3 and TRBJ1-6; D gene uncertain. The CDR3 extends over 15 amino acids. CDR1 and CDR2 (germline): MNHEY, SVGEGT. V was clipped by 6 bases and J by 5 bases, with 14 bases between them. CDR3 in amino acids: CASSFSLGDNSPLHF. In nucleotides, the CDR3 is TGTGCCAGCAGCTTCTCCCTCGGGGATAATTCACCCCTCCACTTT.

The rearrangement links TRBV7-2 to TRBJ1-4, with a weak D call TRBD1 (6 bases). Looked up from germline, CDR1 is SGHTA and CDR2 is FQGNSA. CDR3 length: 12 amino acids. Trimming removed 5 bases from V and 14 bases from J, with 15 bases in between. The CDR3 loop is CASSPGAGGLFF. The CDR3 DNA reads TGTGCCAGCAGCCCGGGGGCGGGGGGGCTGTTTTTT.

The rearrangement uses TRBV24-1 and TRBJ1-3; the D is unclear. Germline V gives CDR1 KGHDR, CDR2 SFDVKD. This CDR3 contains 12 residues. Deletions cut 12 bases from V and 7 bases from J, with 15 bases between. CDR3 protein: CAPEEVGNTIYF. DNA for the CDR3: TGTGCCCCCGAAGAGGTTGGCAACACCATATATTTT.

This clone was observed a few times. The V call is TRBV7-9, the J call TRBJ2-7; 8 bases agree with TRBD1. The CDR3 contains 14 residues. The V gene end was trimmed by 5 bases and the J gene end by 0 bases; junction bases not matched to a gene: 3. Germline V gene data show CDR1 as SEHNR and CDR2 as FQNEAQ (reference sequence). As DNA, the CDR3 is TGTGCCAGCAGCACAGGGGGGAGCTCCTACGAGCAGTACTTC. Translation gives CASSTGGSSYEQYF.

Worth noting for this clone: The junction and the germline gene differ at one end; a read error may be behind it. The chain uses TRBV27 and TRBJ1-4, with TRBD1 matching over 9 bases. Germline V CDR1 and CDR2: MNHEY, SMNVEV (reference sequence). CDR3 length: 16 residues. CDR3 DNA sequence: TGTGTCAGCAGTCCTACTACAGGGGGCCGGGGAGAAAAACTGTTTTTT. Translating it yields CVSSPTTGGRGEKLFF.